The source of this T cell receptor (beta chain) is a study of cytomegalovirus exposure and HLA in healthy donors. The study's findings and limits: A prior analysis recorded that most TCR beta V segments were productive about 90% or about 30% of the time. In a later analysis, V- and J-gene trimming of beta chains associated with a DCLRE1C missense variant, replicated independently. Indistinguishable V segments such as TRBV6-2 and TRBV6-3 were excluded. CMV serostatus was the sole immune exposure information available.

The germline V gene encodes CDR1 SGHTA and CDR2 FQGNSA. CDR3 length equals 15 residues. V dropped 5 bases and J dropped 3; count of bases not matched to a gene: 10. A multiplex PCR was run with 60 Vbeta primers and 13 Jbeta primers. The repertoire was sequenced with immunoSEQ multiplex PCR; TCRdb's copy has only in-frame clones and lacks some. The sample has 110,000 or so clones, roughly 80% seen once. Comment on this clone: Its antigen is unknown.

What was sequenced was PBMCs. The chain recombines TRBV7-2 with TRBJ2-7; 7 positions match TRBD2. The source is a man aged 45-60 years in good health and CMV-seropositive. The CDR3 is CASSPGASGNYEQYF. The CDR3 DNA is TGTGCCAGCAGCCCTGGGGCTAGCGGAAACTACGAGCAGTACTTC.